A selection of T cell receptor beta chains follows, all from one sample in a study of blood T cell repertoires in COVID-19. Only in-frame clones appear in the TCRdb table, and some are missing; sequencing was by immunoSEQ multiplex PCR. The repertoire holds a few hundred thousand clones, with 80% to 85% as singletons. Sequenced: peripheral blood. All receptors derive from a human donor in a cohort sampled during active COVID-19. The CDR3 runs from the conserved cysteine through the conserved F or W.

j_call | v_call | cdr3_aa
TRBJ2-3 | TRBV5-6 | CASSLGLVDTQYF
TRBJ1-5 | TRBV18 | CASSPLASNQPQHF
TRBJ2-5 | TRBV7-7 | CASSLSIGQKETQYF
TRBJ2-5 | TRBV27 | CASSLGDSPGETQYF
TRBJ2-1 | TRBV20-1 | CSASTGYEQFF
TRBJ2-1 | TRBV19 | CASSNKGQGVDEQFF
TRBJ2-7 | TRBV5-6 | CASNLLKRGSEQYF
TRBJ2-7 | TRBV7-2 | CASSSGTGAYEQYF
TRBJ1-2 | TRBV28 | CASSFRQGRTF
TRBJ1-5 | TRBV21-1 | CASSKAGRGQEQPQHF
TRBJ1-2 | TRBV6-5 | CASSYSGQGATYGYTF
TRBJ1-1 | TRBV6-6 | CASKAGNTEAFF
TRBJ1-2 | TRBV9 | CASSQGQGKTGGYTF
TRBJ2-7 | TRBV6-6 | CATTGLAYEQYF
TRBJ2-3 | TRBV27 | CASSRISGRAGGTDTQYF
TRBJ2-7 | TRBV25-1 | CASSESLAGSYEQYF
TRBJ2-1 | TRBV29-1 | CSVRLDRGRGYNEQFF